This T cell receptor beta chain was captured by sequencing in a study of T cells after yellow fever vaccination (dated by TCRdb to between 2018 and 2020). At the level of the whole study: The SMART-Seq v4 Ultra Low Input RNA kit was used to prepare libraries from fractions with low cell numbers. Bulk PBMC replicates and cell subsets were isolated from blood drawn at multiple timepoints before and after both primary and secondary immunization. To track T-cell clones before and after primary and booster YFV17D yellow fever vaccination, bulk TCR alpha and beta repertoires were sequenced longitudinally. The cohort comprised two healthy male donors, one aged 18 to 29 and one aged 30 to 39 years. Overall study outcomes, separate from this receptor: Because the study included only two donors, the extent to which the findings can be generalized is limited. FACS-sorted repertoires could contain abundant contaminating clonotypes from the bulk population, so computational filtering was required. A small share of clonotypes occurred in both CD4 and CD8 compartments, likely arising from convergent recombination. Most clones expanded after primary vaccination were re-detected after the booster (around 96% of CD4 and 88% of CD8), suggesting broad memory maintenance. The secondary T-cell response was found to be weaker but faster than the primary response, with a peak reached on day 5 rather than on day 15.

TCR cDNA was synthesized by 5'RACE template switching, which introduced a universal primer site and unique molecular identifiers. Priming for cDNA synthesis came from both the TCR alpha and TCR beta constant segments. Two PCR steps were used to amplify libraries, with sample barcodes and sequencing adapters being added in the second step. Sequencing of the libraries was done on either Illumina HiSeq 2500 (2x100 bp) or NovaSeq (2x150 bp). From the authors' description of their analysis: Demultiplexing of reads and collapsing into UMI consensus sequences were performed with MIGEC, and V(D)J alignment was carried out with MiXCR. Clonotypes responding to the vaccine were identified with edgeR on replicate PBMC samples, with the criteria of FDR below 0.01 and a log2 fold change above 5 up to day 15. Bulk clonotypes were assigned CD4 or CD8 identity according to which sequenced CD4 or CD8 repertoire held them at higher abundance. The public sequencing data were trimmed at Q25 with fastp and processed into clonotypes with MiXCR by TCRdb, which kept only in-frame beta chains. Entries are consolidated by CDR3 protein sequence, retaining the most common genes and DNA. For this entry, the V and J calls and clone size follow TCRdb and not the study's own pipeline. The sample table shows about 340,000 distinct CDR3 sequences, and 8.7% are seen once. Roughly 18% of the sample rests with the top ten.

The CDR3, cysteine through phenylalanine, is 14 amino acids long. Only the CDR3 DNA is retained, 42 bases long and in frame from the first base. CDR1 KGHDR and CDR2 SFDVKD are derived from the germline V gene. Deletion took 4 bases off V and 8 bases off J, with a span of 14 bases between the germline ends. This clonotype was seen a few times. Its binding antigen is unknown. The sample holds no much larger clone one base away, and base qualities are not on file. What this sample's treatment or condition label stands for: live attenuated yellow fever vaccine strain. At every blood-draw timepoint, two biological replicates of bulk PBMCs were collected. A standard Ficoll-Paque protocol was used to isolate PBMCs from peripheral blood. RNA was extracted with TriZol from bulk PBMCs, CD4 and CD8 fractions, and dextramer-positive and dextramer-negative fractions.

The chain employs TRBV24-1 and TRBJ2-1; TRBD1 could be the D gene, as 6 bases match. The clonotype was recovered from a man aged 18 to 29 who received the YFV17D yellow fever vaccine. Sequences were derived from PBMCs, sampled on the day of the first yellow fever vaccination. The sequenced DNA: TGTGCCACCAGTGACACCGGGACAACCCATGAGCAGTTCTTC. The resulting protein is CATSDTGTTHEQFF.